This entry concerns a single TCR beta chain. The data originate from a study of T cell responses to AZD1222 COVID-19 vaccine. The CDR3 is 13 residues long. V dropped 5 bases and J dropped 7 bases, with 12 bases sitting between them. This table comes from immunoSEQ multiplex PCR, and its TCRdb copy is limited to in-frame clones, with some not included. Of tens of thousands of clones in the sample, 85% to 90% were seen once. The V gene is TRBV12-3 or TRBV12-4, the J gene TRBJ1-5; unclear D gene. Here the sequenced sample was peripheral blood, taken 28 days after the second AZD1222 dose. This receptor was taken from an adult who received the AZD1222 COVID-19 vaccine. The CDR3, as DNA: TGTGCCAGCAGTCTCTGGGTAGGGCAGCCCCAGCATTTT. This gives the protein CASSLWVGQPQHF.